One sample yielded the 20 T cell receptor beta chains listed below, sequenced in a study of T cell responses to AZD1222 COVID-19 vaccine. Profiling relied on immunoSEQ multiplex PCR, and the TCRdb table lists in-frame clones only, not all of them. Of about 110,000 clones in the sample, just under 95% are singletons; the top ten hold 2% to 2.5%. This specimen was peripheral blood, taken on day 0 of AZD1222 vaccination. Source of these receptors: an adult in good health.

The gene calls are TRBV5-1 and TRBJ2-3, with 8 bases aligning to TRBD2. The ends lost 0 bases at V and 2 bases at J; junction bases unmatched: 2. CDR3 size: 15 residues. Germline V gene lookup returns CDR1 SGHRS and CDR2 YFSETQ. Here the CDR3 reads CASSLGGRNTDTQYF. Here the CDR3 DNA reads TGCGCCAGCAGCTTGGGCGGGAGGAACACAGATACGCAGTATTTT. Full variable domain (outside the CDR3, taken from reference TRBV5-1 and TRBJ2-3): KAGVTQTPRYLIKTRGQQVTLSCSPISGHRSVSWYQQTPGQGLQFLFEYFSETQRNKGNFPGRFSGRQFSNSRSEMNVSTLELGDSALYLCASSLGGRNTDTQYFGPGTRLTVL.

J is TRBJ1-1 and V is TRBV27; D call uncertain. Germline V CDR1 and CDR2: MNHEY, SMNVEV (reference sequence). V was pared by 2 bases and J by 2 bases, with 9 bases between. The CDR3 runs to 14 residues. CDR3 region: CASSLIRSNTEAFF. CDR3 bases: TGTGCCAGCAGTTTAATCAGGAGTAACACTGAAGCTTTCTTT.

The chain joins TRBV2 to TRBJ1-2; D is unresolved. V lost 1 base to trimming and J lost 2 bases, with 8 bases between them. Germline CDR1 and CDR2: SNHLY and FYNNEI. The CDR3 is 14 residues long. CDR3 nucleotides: TGTGCCAGCAGTGAAGGCCAGTTCAACTATGGCTACACCTTC. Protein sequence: CASSEGQFNYGYTF.

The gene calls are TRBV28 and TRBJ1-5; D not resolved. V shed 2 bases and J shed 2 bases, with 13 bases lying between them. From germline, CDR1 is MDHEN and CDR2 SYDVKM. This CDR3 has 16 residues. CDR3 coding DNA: TGTGCCAGCAGTTTAATTTGGGGTGATGGCAATCAGCCCCAGCATTTT. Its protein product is CASSLIWGDGNQPQHF.

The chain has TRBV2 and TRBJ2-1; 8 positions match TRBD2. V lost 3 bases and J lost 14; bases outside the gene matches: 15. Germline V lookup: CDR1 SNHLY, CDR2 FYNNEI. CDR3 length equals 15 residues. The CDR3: CASSEGRRLARGKFF. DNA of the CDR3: TGTGCCAGCAGTGAGGGAAGGAGACTAGCGCGTGGGAAGTTCTTC.

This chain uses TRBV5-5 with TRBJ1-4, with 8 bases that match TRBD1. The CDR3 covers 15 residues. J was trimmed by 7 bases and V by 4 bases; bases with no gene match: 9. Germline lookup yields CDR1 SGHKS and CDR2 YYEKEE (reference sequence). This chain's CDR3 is CASSQGTGWGEKLFF. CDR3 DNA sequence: TGTGCCAGCAGCCAGGGGACAGGTTGGGGTGAAAAACTGTTTTTT.

CDR3 DNA: TGCGCCAGCAGCCAAGATCGTTTTCGGGGGCTCTATGGCTACACCTTC. Protein product: CASSQDRFRGLYGYTF. The rearrangement uses TRBV4-3 and TRBJ1-2, with a weak D call TRBD1 (6 bases). The CDR3 loop spans 16 amino acids. The V end was cut by 0 bases, the J end by 4 bases, with 15 bases between. Germline lookup yields CDR1 LGHNA and CDR2 YSLEER.

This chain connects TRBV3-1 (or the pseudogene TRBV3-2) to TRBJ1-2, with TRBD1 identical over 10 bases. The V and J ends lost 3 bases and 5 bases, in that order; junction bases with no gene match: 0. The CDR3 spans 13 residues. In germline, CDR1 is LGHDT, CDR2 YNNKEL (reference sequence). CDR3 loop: CASSQGQGYGYTF. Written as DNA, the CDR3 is TGTGCCAGCAGCCAGGGACAGGGGTATGGCTACACCTTC.

CDR3: CASSSPASDTQYF. The CDR3 DNA reads as TGTGCCAGCAGCTCCCCGGCCTCAGATACGCAGTATTTT. V usage is TRBV5-4 and J usage is TRBJ2-3; D gene unclear. Germline V CDR1 and CDR2: SGHNT, YYREEE (reference sequence). Trimming took 3 bases from V and 4 from J, leaving 9 bases between them. This CDR3 is built from 13 residues.

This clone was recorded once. The CDR3 sequence is CAWTLSGDPTDTQYF. CDR3 nucleotides: TGTGCCTGGACTCTTTCGGGCGACCCCACAGATACGCAGTATTTT. J is TRBJ2-3 and V is TRBV30; D not certain. Trimming cost V 4 bases and J 2 bases, with 16 bases left between them. The CDR3 has 15 amino acids. CDR1 is GTSNPN, CDR2 SVGIG, per germline (reference sequence).

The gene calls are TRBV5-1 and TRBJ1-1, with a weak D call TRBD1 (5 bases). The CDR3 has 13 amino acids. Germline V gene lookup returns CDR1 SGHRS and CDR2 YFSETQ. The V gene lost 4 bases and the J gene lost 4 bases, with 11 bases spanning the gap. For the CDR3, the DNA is TGCGCCAGCAGCCCGAGGGGATTCACTGAAGCTTTCTTT. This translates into CASSPRGFTEAFF. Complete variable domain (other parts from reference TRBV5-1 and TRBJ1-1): KAGVTQTPRYLIKTRGQQVTLSCSPISGHRSVSWYQQTPGQGLQFLFEYFSETQRNKGNFPGRFSGRQFSNSRSEMNVSTLELGDSALYLCASSPRGFTEAFFGQGTRLTVV.

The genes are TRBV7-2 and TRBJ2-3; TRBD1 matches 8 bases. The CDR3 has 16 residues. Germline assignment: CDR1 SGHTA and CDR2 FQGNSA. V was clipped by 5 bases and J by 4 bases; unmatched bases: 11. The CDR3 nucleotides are TGTGCCAGCAGCCTAACCGGGACAGGCTCCCCAGATACGCAGTATTTT. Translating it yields CASSLTGTGSPDTQYF.

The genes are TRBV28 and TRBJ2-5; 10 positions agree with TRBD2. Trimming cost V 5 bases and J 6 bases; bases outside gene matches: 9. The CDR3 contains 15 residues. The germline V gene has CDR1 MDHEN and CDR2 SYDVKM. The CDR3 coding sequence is TGTGCCAGCAGTAGAGCGGCTAGCGGGAGCAAGACCCAGTACTTC. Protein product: CASSRAASGSKTQYF.

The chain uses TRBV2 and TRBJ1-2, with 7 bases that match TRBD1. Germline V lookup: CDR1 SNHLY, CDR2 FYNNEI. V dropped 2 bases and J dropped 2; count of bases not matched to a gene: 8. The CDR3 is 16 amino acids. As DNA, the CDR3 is TGTGCCAGCAGTGAATCCTACCCGACAGGGAACTATGGCTACACCTTC. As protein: CASSESYPTGNYGYTF.

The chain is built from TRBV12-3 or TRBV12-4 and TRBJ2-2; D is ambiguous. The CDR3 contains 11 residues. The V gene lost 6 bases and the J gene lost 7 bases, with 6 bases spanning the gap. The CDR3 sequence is CASSVYGELFF. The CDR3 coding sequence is TGTGCCAGCAGCGTTTACGGGGAGCTGTTTTTT.

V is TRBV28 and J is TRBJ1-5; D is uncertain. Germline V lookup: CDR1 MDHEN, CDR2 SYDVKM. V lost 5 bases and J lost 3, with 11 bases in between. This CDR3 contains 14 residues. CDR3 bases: TGTGCCAGCAGTACATCGGGTGACAATCAGCCCCAGCATTTT. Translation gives CASSTSGDNQPQHF.

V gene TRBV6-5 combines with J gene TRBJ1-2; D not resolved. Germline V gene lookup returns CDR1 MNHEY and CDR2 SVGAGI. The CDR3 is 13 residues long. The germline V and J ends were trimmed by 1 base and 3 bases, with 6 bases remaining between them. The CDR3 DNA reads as TGTGCCAGCAGTTACTTTCCCGACTATGGCTACACCTTC. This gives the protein CASSYFPDYGYTF.

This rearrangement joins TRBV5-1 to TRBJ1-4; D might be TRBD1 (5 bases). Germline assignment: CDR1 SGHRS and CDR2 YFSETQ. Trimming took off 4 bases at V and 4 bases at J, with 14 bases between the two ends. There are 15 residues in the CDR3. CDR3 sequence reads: CASSPIGGYNEKLFF. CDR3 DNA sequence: TGCGCCAGCAGCCCGATTGGGGGTTATAATGAAAAACTGTTTTTT. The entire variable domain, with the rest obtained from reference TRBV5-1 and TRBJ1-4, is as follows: KAGVTQTPRYLIKTRGQQVTLSCSPISGHRSVSWYQQTPGQGLQFLFEYFSETQRNKGNFPGRFSGRQFSNSRSEMNVSTLELGDSALYLCASSPIGGYNEKLFFGSGTQLSVL.

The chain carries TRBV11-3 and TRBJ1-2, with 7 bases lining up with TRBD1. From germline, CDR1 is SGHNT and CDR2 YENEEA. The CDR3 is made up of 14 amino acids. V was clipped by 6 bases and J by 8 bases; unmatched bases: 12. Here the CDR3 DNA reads TGTGCCAGCAGTCGTCGTTCCGGGGACAGCGGCTACACCTTC. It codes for CASSRRSGDSGYTF.

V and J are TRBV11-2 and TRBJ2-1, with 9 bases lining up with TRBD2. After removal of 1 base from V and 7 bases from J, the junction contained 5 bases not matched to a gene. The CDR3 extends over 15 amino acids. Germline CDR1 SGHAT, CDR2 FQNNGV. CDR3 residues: CASSLGLAGSNEQFF. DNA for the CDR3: TGTGCCAGCAGCTTAGGGCTAGCGGGATCGAATGAGCAGTTCTTC.